This T cell receptor beta chain derives from a study of blood T cells in healthy people across ages. Sample-barcoded 5' priming and a J-beta primer mix drove a second PCR of about 6 to 12 cycles. TCRdb re-called the 5' RACE reads with MiXCR, one entry per CDR3 protein. The sample carries fewer than 900,000 distinct CDR3 sequences, 35% to 45% recorded once. Every donor provided roughly 9.1 milliliters of peripheral blood. Notes on the study in general: Those diversity estimates obtained from one million T cells were thought to be underestimates.

Concerning this clonotype itself: Its antigen remains unknown. One end of the junction varies from germline; a read error may be responsible.

The sequencing input was blood. The sequence was collected from an older woman in good health.

The DNA of the CDR3 is TGCAGTGCCGCTAGCGGGAGCTCCTACAATGAGCGGTTCTTC. Translated: CSAASGSSYNERFF. V is TRBV20-1 and J is TRBJ2-1, with 10 positions matching TRBD2. Germline V CDR1 and CDR2: DFQATT, SNEGSKA (reference sequence). The CDR3 runs to 14 residues.